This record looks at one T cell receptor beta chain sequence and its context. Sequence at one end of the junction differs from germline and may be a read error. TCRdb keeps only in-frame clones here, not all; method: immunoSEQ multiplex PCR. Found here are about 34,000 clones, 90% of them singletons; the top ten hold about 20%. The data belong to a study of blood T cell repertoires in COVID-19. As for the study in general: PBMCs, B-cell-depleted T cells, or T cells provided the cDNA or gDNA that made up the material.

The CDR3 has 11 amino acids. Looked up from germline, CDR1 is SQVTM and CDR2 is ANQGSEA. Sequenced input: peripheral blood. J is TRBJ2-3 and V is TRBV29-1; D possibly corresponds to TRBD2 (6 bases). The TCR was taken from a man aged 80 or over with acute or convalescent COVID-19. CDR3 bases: TGCAGCGTTGAAACGCAGGGACGGGCGGGATTT. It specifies CSVETQGRAGF.